The text below deals with one TCR beta chain. The antigen is undetermined. Germline V CDR1 and CDR2: LNHDA, SQIVND (reference sequence). This CDR3 is 15 amino acids long. The J segment lost 3 bases and the V segment lost 10 bases, leaving 10 bases of the junction unmatched. The sample belongs to a study of OX40 agonist ivuxolimab in advanced cancers. Overall study findings and caveats: Low levels of normalized T-cell clonal expansion also appeared in some nonresponders. At 0.1 to 3.0 mg/kg and by week 6, clonal expansion occurred in CD4+ and CD8+ blood T cells. Relative to CD4+, CD8+ T cells held more expanded clones on average.

TCRdb's copy holds only in-frame clones and misses some; the assay was immunoSEQ multiplex PCR. Of roughly 80,000 clones in the sample, around 90% were seen once. On cycle 4 day 1 and cycle 7 day 1, as well as at baseline, blood was sampled. This receptor was taken from an adult with an advanced solid tumor such as melanoma, head and neck, liver or kidney cancer. V is TRBV19 and J is TRBJ2-5, with TRBD2 matching 11 bases. The sample here was CD4+ or CD8+ T cells sorted from blood, taken in a trial of the OX40 agonist ivuxolimab. Here the CDR3 reads CATSELTSGKETQYF. CDR3 DNA: TGTGCCACCTCGGAGCTGACTAGCGGGAAAGAGACCCAGTACTTC.